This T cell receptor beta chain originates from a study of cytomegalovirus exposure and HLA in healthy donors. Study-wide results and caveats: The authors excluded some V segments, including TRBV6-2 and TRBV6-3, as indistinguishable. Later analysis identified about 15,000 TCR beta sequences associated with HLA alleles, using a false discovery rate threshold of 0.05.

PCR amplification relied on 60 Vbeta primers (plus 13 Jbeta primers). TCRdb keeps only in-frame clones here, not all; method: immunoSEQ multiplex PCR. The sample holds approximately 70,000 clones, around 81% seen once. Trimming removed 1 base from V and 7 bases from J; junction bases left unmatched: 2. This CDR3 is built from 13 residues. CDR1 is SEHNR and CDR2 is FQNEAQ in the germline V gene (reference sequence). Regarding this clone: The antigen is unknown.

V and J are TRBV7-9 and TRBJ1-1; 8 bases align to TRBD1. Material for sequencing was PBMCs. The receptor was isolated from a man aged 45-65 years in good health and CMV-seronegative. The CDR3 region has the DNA TGTGCCAGCAGCTTAGGGACAGGGAATGAAGCTTTCTTT. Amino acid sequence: CASSLGTGNEAFF.